This T cell receptor beta chain is drawn from a study of blood T cells in healthy people across ages (dated by TCRdb to between 2014 and 2017). For the wider study: Template switching captured roughly one uniquely barcoded TCR beta cDNA molecule per two T cells in model experiments. Age-related changes in TCR beta repertoire diversity were measured in the study by deep sequencing normalized with unique cDNA molecular identifiers. The donors were divided into four age groups: young (average approximately 15 years), middle-aged (over 35), aged (about 56) and long-lived (nearly 85). The study analyzed two additional independent replicas of 1 million unique cDNA reads from the same blood draw for two donors, one aged 18 to 30 and one aged 80 or older. Results and caveats for the whole study, not just this receptor: Estimates of total diversity from one million sequenced T cells were regarded as lower bounds and underestimates. Observed TCR beta diversity per million T cells fell roughly linearly with age, and a significant reduction was already apparent by age about 43. Since profiling was done on bulk unsorted PBMCs, naive and antigen-experienced compartments could not be conclusively compared. There was a strong correlation between observed TCR beta diversity and the percentage of naive T cells measured by flow cytometry. The long-lived group showed more naive CD4+ T cells, fewer expanded clones and increased TCR diversity than the aged group, suggesting age selection. Donor CMV infection status was unknown, potentially confounding age-related changes in expanded clonotypes.

The receptor library was made with 5' RACE. Sequencing was carried out with an Illumina HiSeq 2500. The second PCR ran for roughly 7 to 12 cycles and used a J-beta primer mix along with a sample-barcoded 5' primer. Each TCR beta cDNA molecule received a unique molecular identifier from a template-switch 5' adaptor carrying 12 random nucleotides. Each sample yielded at least 3 million CDR3-containing paired-end reads. First-strand cDNA was synthesized from all RNA with the Mint cDNA synthesis kit, primed by a TRBC-specific oligonucleotide. After uracil-DNA glycosylase treatment, a first 18-cycle PCR used universal primers M1SS and BC2_uni_R on all cDNA. In the paper's pipeline: Each sample was normalized by randomly selecting 1 million high-quality reads, each carrying a distinct molecular identifier. Instead of being binned into consensus sequences, reads with shared molecular identifiers were discarded. CDR3 identification, clonotype clustering and error correction used MiTCR with a Q25 quality threshold and the strictest error-elimination algorithm. A nonparametric unseen species model with Euler transformation was used to estimate a lower bound on total TCR beta diversity. In TCRdb, the public reads were trimmed at Q25 with fastp and aligned with MiXCR, with productive beta chains retained. Rows with one shared CDR3 protein collapse into an entry with the most common genes and DNA. V and J calls and clone size were set by TCRdb, not the authors. Within this sample are under 1,100,000 distinct CDR3 sequences, with almost 25% of them counted one time only. Approximately 0.71% of the sample goes to the ten largest clones.

V lost 10 bases and J lost 6 bases; the stretch between them is 14 bases long. According to the germline V gene (reference sequence), CDR1 reads MNHEY and CDR2 reads SMNVEV. From cysteine to phenylalanine, the CDR3 is 12 amino acids long. Only the CDR3 part of the read is kept: 36 bases, read in frame from the first base. The donors were about 40 Caucasian individuals from Russia, aged roughly 6 to 100 years, who were systemically healthy. Each donor gave about 9.7 milliliters of peripheral blood, drawn into EDTA-treated Vacutainer tubes. Ficoll-Paque density-gradient centrifugation was used to isolate PBMCs, with at least 7 million per sample. Trizol reagent was used to extract total RNA from PBMCs, with at least 6 micrograms per sample. For every donor, flow cytometry on a PBMC aliquot measured the percentage of naive CD45RAhigh/CD27high T cells. About this clonotype: No cognate antigen has been identified for it. Base qualities were left out, and no much larger clone turns up one base away.

The sample was also linked to a second study, of T cells of mothers and their children. Looking at the second paper: The donors were nine systemically healthy Caucasian individuals, made up of three mothers and their six children. cDNA synthesis used all of the extracted RNA, with roughly 1.5 ug of RNA in each 15 ul reaction. In the second PCR, the M1S primer added sample barcodes and 2-4 random nucleotides. Each mother yielded over 9.5 million TCR beta CDR3 reads and each child 3 million to 3.5 million reads. TCR recombination output is similarly shaped by thymic selection in related and unrelated pairs, with a minor effect exerted by inherited differences. Normalized repertoire overlap in related mother-child pairs was always slightly higher than in unrelated mother-child pairs, but the difference was never significant. No persistent microchimeric T cell clones were found, with a detection sensitivity of around 100 clones per million clonotypes. To look for features that set related mother-child pairs apart from unrelated individuals, the researchers ran deep NGS to compare the TCR beta repertoires of mothers and children. Mothers averaged around 40 +/- 4 years of age and children averaged around 10 +/- 4 years. Libraries were sequenced on Illumina HiSeq 2000 with 100+100 nt paired-end reads after adapter ligation with NEBNext reagents. To prevent cross-contamination, the mother and child libraries were prepared a month apart and were sequenced in separate runs. Between about 500,000 and 2,100,000 distinct TCR beta clonotypes were identified per donor. Naive TCR beta clonotypes were estimated from low-frequency clonotypes matched to each donor's FACS-determined naive share, without sorting.

This clonotype was sampled from a girl between 2 and 10 years old in good health. The chain is encoded by TRBV27 joined to TRBJ2-3; too little of a D gene remains to name it. Sequenced: blood. The CDR3 protein: CATHPDEDTQYF. The nucleotide sequence reads TGTGCCACTCATCCGGACGAGGATACGCAGTATTTT.